The T cell receptor (beta chain) under discussion was sequenced for a study of cytomegalovirus exposure and HLA in healthy donors. CDR3 size: 15 residues. With 0 bases removed from V and 6 bases from J, the gap between germline ends came to 9 bases. Germline V CDR1 and CDR2: MGHRA, YSYEKL. Whole-study findings and limits: A missense variant in DCLRE1C was later tied to TCR beta V- and J-gene trimming. Accurate HLA-A and HLA-B prediction from TCR beta sequences was reported for most subjects. Another analysis was done later, and it associated around 17,000 TCR beta sequences with HLA alleles at 0.05 false discovery rate.

Primers included in the PCR were 60 Vbeta and 13 Jbeta primers. The table came from immunoSEQ multiplex PCR; TCRdb's copy has only in-frame clones and leaves some out. The data show about 160,000 clones, around 69% seen once. On this clone itself: Its specificity is unknown.

Sequencing was done on a sample of PBMCs. The chain employs TRBV4-1 and TRBJ1-6; perhaps TRBD1 as D (6 bases). This clonotype originated in a woman in her 30s in good health and CMV-seronegative. CDR3 loop: CASSQEDSPNSPLHF. The CDR3 coding sequence is TGCGCCAGCAGCCAAGAGGACAGCCCTAATTCACCCCTCCACTTT.